This TCR beta chain was found in a study of T cell responses to AZD1222 COVID-19 vaccine (dated by TCRdb to 2020 to 2023). With respect to the entire study: A total of roughly 240 trial participants underwent TCR sequencing, of whom some 210 received two doses of AZD1222 and about 25 received two doses of the MenACWY control vaccine. Trial participants were enrolled by age into 18-55, 56-69 and 70-plus year subgroups, with around 140, 26 and 57 TCR-sequenced participants respectively.

This specimen's time point label, per the study, means: about 28 days (+/-7) after the second vaccine dose. AZD1222 recipients given second doses at about 4 weeks or at about 12 weeks were pooled, since spike-specific TCR depth and breadth were not found to differ between the two schedules. The vaccinee samples were drawn from two UK trials, COV001 and COV002, one of which was a single-blind randomized controlled phase 2/3 trial testing AZD1222 (ChAdOx1 nCoV-19) in healthy adults. Trial participant PBMC samples were collected at day 0 and day 28 after the second dose for TCRbeta chain sequencing. The CDR3 regions of human TCRbeta chains were analyzed by immunosequencing. On the authors' methods: TCRs in the repertoires were compared against a reference library of SARS-CoV-2-specific TCRs that had been generated with the MIRA antigen-specificity platform. Breadth meant the fraction of unique TCRs that were SARS-CoV-2-associated, whereas depth meant the fraction of total T cells that were SARS-CoV-2-associated. Using the MIRA data, each spike-specific TCR was mapped to the spike region that the TCR reacts to and placed in a CD4 or CD8 class. Log10-transformed breadth and depth values were compared by one-way ANOVA with Sidak's multiple comparisons tests. Sourced from immuneACCESS, this table was stored by TCRdb with only in-frame sequences that have V and J called. A share of the clones is absent; for the studies checked, an unresolved V gene accounts for under half, and the remainder has no known explanation. V, J and clone size are taken as reported in that table, and D and trimming were inferred from the DNA itself. This sample holds under 200,000 clones; around 87% were observed only once. The ten largest clonotypes hold roughly 4% of the sample.

From its cysteine to its phenylalanine, the CDR3 spans 13 amino acids. Only CDR3 DNA is held: 39 bases, read in frame from base 1. Cut back by 3 bases and 4 bases, the V and J ends lie 9 bases apart. CDR1 is given as SNHLY and CDR2 as FYNNEI, both from the germline V gene. As concerns this clone: The specificity of this receptor is unknown. No base quality information exists; no much larger clone differs at one position.

The paper's findings and limits, for the study overall: CD4 TCRs associated with the vaccine covered the entire spike protein, and the dominant responses were in regions 160-218 and 743-854. No day 14 peak-response samples were available, so repertoires were characterized only after the peak T cell response. Most participants were white British and females outnumbered males, and the authors suggested that clonal diversity may have been underestimated. Spike-specific TCR breadth and depth rose significantly after two AZD1222 doses compared with day 0 and with MenACWY recipients. Only six or seven AZD1222 recipients were SARS-CoV-2 seropositive at baseline, limiting conclusions about previously exposed vaccinees. The 56-69-year group was small, and its depth increase did not reach significance, likely because of low power. Reportedly, close to half of the unique spike-specific TCRs recognized epitopes lying outside the regions that are mutated in the B.1.351 and B.1.1.7 variants.

Sequencing used peripheral blood, obtained 28 days after the second AZD1222 dose. This chain is built from TRBV2 and TRBJ1-1, and the D gene may be TRBD1, 5 bases matching. This clonotype was sampled from an adult who received the AZD1222 COVID-19 vaccine. The nucleotide sequence is TGTGCCAGCAGTGATCGGGGGTCCACTGAAGCTTTCTTT. This yields the protein CASSDRGSTEAFF.